A single sample gave rise to the 22 T cell receptor beta chains below, sequenced in a study of tumor and adjacent non-tumor tissue in lung cancer. The template was RNA from unsorted bulk tissue. More than 3 cm separated this lung sample from the edge of the tumor. Three rounds of nested PCR, following a modified ARM-PCR protocol, produced the TCRbeta library. A single record per CDR3 protein comes from TCRdb applying MiXCR to the multiplex PCR reads. The sample lists tens of thousands of distinct CDR3 sequences; around two thirds were seen once. Sequenced sample: distant non-tumor lung tissue. These TCRs come from a man in his 70s with non-small cell lung cancer.

The chain joins TRBV6-1 to TRBJ2-4, with 12 bases aligning to TRBD2. The germline V gene encodes CDR1 MNHNS and CDR2 SASEGT. The CDR3 contains 19 residues. J was trimmed by 1 base and V by 11 bases; bases with no gene match: 18. The CDR3 DNA reads TGTGCCGCCAGTGAACCCCTAGCGGGGGGGCCACGGGCCAAAAACATTCAGTACTTC. The encoded protein is CAASEPLAGGPRAKNIQYF.

Concerning this clonotype: A junction boundary mismatches the germline segment, possibly from a read error. This rearrangement joins TRBV11-2 to TRBJ2-7; D remains ambiguous. Germline values: CDR1 SGHAT, CDR2 FQNNGV. CDR3 size: 16 residues. CDR3: CASSSPKVAISYEQYF. CDR3 nucleotides: TGTGCCAGCAGCTCCCCCAAAGTGGCGATCTCCTACGAGCAGTATTTC. Variable domain in full (rest from reference TRBV11-2 and TRBJ2-7): EAGVAQSPRYKIIEKRQSVAFWCNPISGHATLYWYQQILGQGPKLLIQFQNNGVVDDSQLPKDRFSAERLKGVDSTLKIQPAKLEDSAVYLCASSSPKVAISYEQYFGPGTRLTVT.

This clonotype was counted at least ten times. The rearrangement joins TRBV6-5 to TRBJ2-2; the match to TRBD1 covers 9 bases. CDR3 length: 18 residues. Germline V lookup: CDR1 MNHEY, CDR2 SVGAGI. V lost 2 bases and J lost 7; bases outside the gene matches: 14. Here the CDR3 DNA reads TGTGCCAGCAGTTACAGGGGCCGGACAGGGGCGCGAGGCGGGGAGCTGTTTTTT. Translation: CASSYRGRTGARGGELFF.

The V gene is TRBV5-4, the J gene TRBJ2-7; TRBD2 agrees at 11 bases. This CDR3 comprises 15 residues. Trimming took 9 bases from V and 3 from J; bases not matched to a gene: 11. CDR1 is SGHNT, CDR2 YYREEE, per germline (reference sequence). The CDR3 loop reads CANRDGTSGVYEQYF. The CDR3 DNA reads TGTGCCAACCGTGACGGGACTAGCGGTGTCTACGAGCAGTACTTC. Together with reference TRBV5-4 and TRBJ2-7, the CDR3 gives the full variable domain: ETGVTQSPTHLIKTRGQQVTLRCSSQSGHNTVSWYQQALGQGPQFIFQYYREEENGRGNFPPRFSGLQFPNYSSELNVNALELDDSALYLCANRDGTSGVYEQYFGPGTRLTVT.

Concerning this clonotype itself: At one end, the junction sequence differs from germline, possibly due to a read error. This rearrangement joins TRBV29-1 to TRBJ2-7; D uncertain. Germline CDR1 is SQVTM and CDR2 is ANQGSEA. CDR3 length: 15 amino acids. The CDR3 protein is CSVEDRHGSLYEQYF. The CDR3, as DNA: TGCAGTGTTGAAGATCGCCATGGATCGTTGTACGAGCAGTACTTC.

Details on this clonotype: Sequence at one end of the junction differs from germline and may be a read error. J is TRBJ1-5 and V is TRBV11-2; D is unresolved. The CDR3 has 14 amino acids. Germline CDR1 SGHAT, CDR2 FQNNGV. CDR3: CTSSLDAGSQPQHF. The CDR3 DNA reads TGTACCAGCAGCTTAGATGCGGGGAGCCAGCCCCAGCATTTT.

This clonotype was recorded a few times. With a much larger clone just one base away, this may be a read error. V is TRBV6-6 and J is TRBJ2-7; 11 bases are a match to TRBD1. The CDR3 is 14 amino acids. CDR1 MNHNY and CDR2 SVGAGI come from the germline V gene (reference sequence). The chain's CDR3 is CASTLDRGLYELYF. CDR3 bases: TGTGCCAGCACCTTGGACAGGGGGCTTTACGAGCTGTACTTC.

CDR3 residues: CSARDWLRETLAKNIQYF. The CDR3 nucleotides are TGCAGTGCTAGAGATTGGCTCAGGGAAACCCTAGCCAAAAACATTCAGTACTTC. The V call is TRBV20-1, the J call TRBJ2-4, with D possibly being TRBD1 (5 bases). Between the trimmed V and J ends, which lost 0 bases and 0 bases, there was a span of 18 bases. Germline V gene data show CDR1 as DFQATT and CDR2 as SNEGSKA (reference sequence). The CDR3 contains 18 residues.

Comment on this clonotype: Given the absence of the conserved phenylalanine or tryptophan at the CDR3 end, a read error is likely. This chain joins TRBV12-3 or TRBV12-4 and TRBJ2-4, with D possibly being TRBD2 (5 bases). Trimming stripped 6 bases from V and 2 bases from J, with 17 bases between. CDR3 size: 16 residues. The CDR3 DNA is TGTGCCAGCAGAGGTCCTTTCACGGGGTCCAAAAACATTCAGTACCTC. Its protein product is CASRGPFTGSKNIQYL.

In the case of this clonotype: A much larger clone differs by one base, so this may be a read error. The V gene is TRBV10-3, the J gene TRBJ1-5; D perhaps matches TRBD1 (6 bases). Germline CDR1 ENHRY, CDR2 SYGVKD. This CDR3 is 14 amino acids long. Trimming shortened V by 9 bases and J by 5 bases, and 17 bases separated the two germline ends. The CDR3 DNA is TGTGCCATTGGGGGGGCAGTGAACTATCAGCCCCAGCATTTT. Translated, it gives CAIGGAVNYQPQHF.

This chain joins TRBV12-5 and TRBJ2-1, with D maybe TRBD1 (5 bases). Trimming stripped 6 bases from V and 8 bases from J, with 29 bases between. CDR1 is LGHNT and CDR2 is FRNRAP in the germline V gene. The CDR3 extends over 18 amino acids. The CDR3 region is CASGLAPLGQVTPYEQFF. The CDR3 DNA is TGTGCTAGTGGATTAGCCCCATTGGGGCAGGTCACCCCCTATGAGCAGTTCTTC. Together with reference TRBV12-5 and TRBJ2-1, the CDR3 gives the full variable domain: DARVTQTPRHKVTEMGQEVTMRCQPILGHNTVFWYRQTMMQGLELLAYFRNRAPLDDSGMPKDRFSAEMPDATLATLKIQPSEPRDSAVYFCASGLAPLGQVTPYEQFFGPGTRLTVL.

Details on this clonotype: No conserved phenylalanine or tryptophan ends this CDR3, so it is likely a read error. The chain has TRBV20-1 and TRBJ2-7; D is possibly TRBD2 (6 bases). In germline, CDR1 is DFQATT, CDR2 SNEGSKA (reference sequence). The CDR3 covers 12 residues. The CDR3 sequence: CSSSRGCIEQYL. Here the CDR3 DNA reads TGCAGTTCTAGTCGGGGGTGCATCGAGCAGTACTTA.

This clonotype was observed a single time. A much larger clone differs from this one at a single base, so this may be a read error. CDR3 in DNA: TGTGCCAGCTGCCGAGGAAAGGGGTCGAGGTCACCCCTCCACTTT. Encoded protein: CASCRGKGSRSPLHF. The chain recombines TRBV14 with TRBJ1-6; D possibly corresponds to TRBD1 (5 bases). Germline CDR1 and CDR2: SGHDN and FVKESK. CDR3 length: 15 amino acids. The ends were cut back, 8 bases at V and 10 bases at J, with 21 bases in the middle. The variable domain in full, with the rest retrieved from reference TRBV14 and TRBJ1-6, is EAGVTQFPSHSVIEKGQTVTLRCDPISGHDNLYWYRRVMGKEIKFLLHFVKESKQDESGMPNNRFLAERTGGTYSTLKVQPAELEDSGVYFCASCRGKGSRSPLHFGNGTRLTVT.

Notes on this clonotype: One end of the junction is discordant with germline, which a read error may explain. CDR3 sequence: CASSLYTTANVKLFF. As DNA, the CDR3 is TGTGCCAGCAGTTTATACACAACCGCTAATGTAAAACTGTTTTTT. The rearrangement joins TRBV28 to TRBJ1-4; D is undetermined. This CDR3 spans 15 amino acids. Looked up from germline, CDR1 is MDHEN and CDR2 is SYDVKM. The full variable domain, with the rest looked up from reference TRBV28 and TRBJ1-4, is DVKVTQSSRYLVKRTGEKVFLECVQDMDHENMFWYRQDPGLGLRLIYFSYDVKMKEKGDIPEGYSVSREKKERFSLILESASTNQTSMYLCASSLYTTANVKLFFGSGTQLSVL.

This clonotype occurred a few times. The chain has TRBV28 and TRBJ2-5, with TRBD2 matching over 12 bases. The length of the CDR3 is 14 residues. Germline assignment: CDR1 MDHEN and CDR2 SYDVKM. J gave up 7 bases and V 4 bases, and 4 bases lay outside the gene matches. The CDR3 DNA follows: TGTGCCAGCAGTTACTCTAGCGGGAGGGGGACCCAGTACTTC. Protein sequence: CASSYSSGRGTQYF. Complete variable domain (other parts from reference TRBV28 and TRBJ2-5): DVKVTQSSRYLVKRTGEKVFLECVQDMDHENMFWYRQDPGLGLRLIYFSYDVKMKEKGDIPEGYSVSREKKERFSLILESASTNQTSMYLCASSYSSGRGTQYFGPGTRLLVL.

On this clonotype: Germline is not matched at one junction end, which may reflect a read error. The chain recombines TRBV6-1 with TRBJ2-4, with a possible D match to TRBD1 (8 bases). This CDR3 has 18 residues. Germline V gene data show CDR1 as MNHNS and CDR2 as SASEGT. The CDR3 spells CANSEARGAGGARNIQYF. The DNA of the CDR3 is TGTGCCAACAGTGAAGCTCGGGGGGCAGGGGGCGCGAGAAACATTCAGTACTTC.

This clonotype has a count of ten or more. The gene calls are TRBV6-1 and TRBJ1-5; D is ambiguous. Germline assignment: CDR1 MNHNS and CDR2 SASEGT. The CDR3 length is 14 residues. V shed 4 bases and J shed 3 bases, with 10 bases lying between them. This CDR3 is CASSVLGDNQPQHF. The CDR3 nucleotides are TGTGCCAGCAGTGTGTTGGGCGACAATCAGCCCCAGCATTTT.

This clonotype has only a few counts. V usage is TRBV20-1 and J usage is TRBJ1-5; weak D call: TRBD1 (6 bases). V gave up 0 bases and J gave up 7 bases, with 13 bases separating them. Looked up from germline, CDR1 is DFQATT and CDR2 is SNEGSKA (reference sequence). This CDR3 region has 14 residues. CDR3 bases: TGCAGTGCTAGAGATGTTAGGGGGGGGCAGCCCCAGCATTTT. Translation: CSARDVRGGQPQHF.

As to this clonotype: One junction end disagrees with the germline gene, perhaps due to a read error. The chain employs TRBV29-1 and TRBJ2-4, with D unresolved. The germline CDR1 and CDR2 sequences are SQVTM and ANQGSEA. The CDR3 runs to 14 residues. This CDR3 is CSVEVVGTQNIQCF. The CDR3 bases are TGCAGCGTTGAAGTAGTGGGAACCCAAAACATTCAGTGCTTC.

Comments on this clonotype: This may be a read error, as it is one base from a much larger clone. The rearrangement joins TRBV5-6 to TRBJ2-7; TRBD1 agrees at 10 bases. Germline loops: CDR1 SGHDT, CDR2 YYEEEE. There are 15 residues in the CDR3. CDR3 in amino acids: CASSLLTGGLYGQYF. The CDR3 nucleotides are TGTGCCAGCAGCCTTCTGACAGGGGGCCTCTACGGGCAGTACTTC.

This clonotype was recorded a few times. One base away lies a much larger clone, so this may be a sequencing read error. The chain is built from TRBV29-1 and TRBJ2-6; D is possibly TRBD1 (5 bases). This CDR3 has 14 amino acids. Germline assignment: CDR1 SQVTM and CDR2 ANQGSEA. The CDR3 sequence: CSVDVGSGADVLTF. CDR3 in DNA: TGCAGCGTTGATGTGGGATCTGGGGCCGACGTCCTGACTTTC.

A note on this clonotype: Possible read error: a much larger clone is one base away. The chain carries TRBV6-4 and TRBJ2-3; no definite D call. The CDR3 is made up of 15 amino acids. CDR1 is MRHNA, CDR2 SNTAGT, per germline. With 4 bases removed from V and 0 bases from J, the gap between germline ends came to 11 bases. The CDR3 loop reads CASSVRTVSTDTQYF. The CDR3 DNA is TGTGCCAGCAGTGTTAGGACGGTTAGCACAGATACGCAGTATTTT.